This entry concerns a single TCR beta chain. Antigen specificity is unknown. This same CDR3 is encoded by further DNA sequences in the sample. Only Caucasian adults living in Nashville, Tennessee served as donors. J was trimmed by 3 bases and V by 1 base; bases with no gene match: 4. The germline CDR1 and CDR2 sequences are SGHTA and FQGTGA. The CDR3 totals 16 residues. Samples underwent the assay at deep level. Replicate PCRs from sorted subsets contained around 200 ng DNA, which is approximately 30,000 T cell genomes. Sequenced by immunoSEQ multiplex PCR; TCRdb stores in-frame clones only, minus some. The sample lists 800,000 to 1,200,000 clones; 75% to 80% were seen once. The sample belongs to a study of shared clonotypes between healthy human individuals. Study-level points and caveats: Among the subsets, naive ones generally showed larger estimated richness than memory ones.

Sequenced sample: memory CD4+ T cells from PBMCs. Described subset: CD45RA-negative fraction. This sequence originates from a man aged 18-30 years in good health. Some clones in this sample may be carry-over from other donors' samples. The chain joins TRBV7-3 to TRBJ2-1; TRBD1 matches 9 bases. The CDR3: CASSLNSGQGYNEQFF. The CDR3 nucleotides read TGTGCCAGCAGCTTAAATTCGGGACAGGGCTACAATGAGCAGTTCTTC.